This T cell receptor beta chain was captured by sequencing in a study of cytomegalovirus exposure and HLA in healthy donors. Study context: Early on, a data release was issued that held 80 million or so unique TCRs from HLA-typed donors.

Findings and limits, study-wide: Data from an earlier analysis indicated that most TCR beta V segments were productive either about 90% or about 30% of the time. The study flagged some 170 TCR beta chains as cytomegalovirus-associated.

Concerning this clone itself: The antigen is unknown.

The PCR ran on 60 Vbeta and 13 Jbeta primers. Original analysis: There were 80 million to 95 million unique TCR beta chains by a later count, and approximately 10 million of them were shared. Generated by immunoSEQ multiplex PCR, the TCRdb table keeps only in-frame clones and is missing some. The DNA was the basis for D and trimming; V, J and clone size are from that table. This sample carries over 150,000 clones, around 79% of them seen once, and the ten largest clones take around 1.6%. Trimming left V 4 bases short and J 1 base short, with 16 bases between. The CDR3 covers 16 residues. CDR1 MDHEN and CDR2 SYDVKM come from the germline V gene.

Sequenced input: PBMCs. This chain joins TRBV28 and TRBJ1-2; D is unclear. The TCR comes from a woman aged 18-35 years in good health and CMV-seronegative. In DNA form, the CDR3 reads TGTGCCAGCAGTTCCGCAGGTCCCAGTAGTAACTATGGCTACACCTTC. Encoded protein: CASSSAGPSSNYGYTF.